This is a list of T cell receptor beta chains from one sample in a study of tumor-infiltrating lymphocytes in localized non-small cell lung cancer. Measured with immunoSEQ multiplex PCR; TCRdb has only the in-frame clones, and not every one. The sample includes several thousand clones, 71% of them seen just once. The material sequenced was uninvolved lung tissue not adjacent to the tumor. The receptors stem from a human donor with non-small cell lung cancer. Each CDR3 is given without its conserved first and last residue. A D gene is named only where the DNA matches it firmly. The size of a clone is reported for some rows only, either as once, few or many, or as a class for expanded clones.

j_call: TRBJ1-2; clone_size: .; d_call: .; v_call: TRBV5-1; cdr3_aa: ASSPTLTFRTYGYT
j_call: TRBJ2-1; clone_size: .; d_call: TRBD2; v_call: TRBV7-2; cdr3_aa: ASSRAQREYSEQF
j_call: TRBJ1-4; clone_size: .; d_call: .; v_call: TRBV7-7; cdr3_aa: ASSLGGEEEKLF
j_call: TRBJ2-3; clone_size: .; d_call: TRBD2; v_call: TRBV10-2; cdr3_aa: ASGRAGGPSIPDTQY
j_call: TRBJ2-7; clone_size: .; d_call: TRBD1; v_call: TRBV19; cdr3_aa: ASTRAGGVYEQY
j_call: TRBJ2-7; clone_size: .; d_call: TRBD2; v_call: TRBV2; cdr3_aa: ASTSQGRGGAYEQY
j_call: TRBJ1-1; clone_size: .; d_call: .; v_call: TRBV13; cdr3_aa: ASSLVGANTEAF
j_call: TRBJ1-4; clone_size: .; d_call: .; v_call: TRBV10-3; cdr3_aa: AAGTGATNEKLF
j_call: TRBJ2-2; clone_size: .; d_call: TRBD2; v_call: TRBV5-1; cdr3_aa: ASSPLAGVTTGTGELF
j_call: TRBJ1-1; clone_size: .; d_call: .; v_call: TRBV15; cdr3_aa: ATSRAAGRMNTEAF
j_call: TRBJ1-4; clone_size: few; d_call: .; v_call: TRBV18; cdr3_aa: ASSPPGLQGEKLF
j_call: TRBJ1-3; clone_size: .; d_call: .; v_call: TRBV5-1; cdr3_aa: ASSPETGSGNTIY
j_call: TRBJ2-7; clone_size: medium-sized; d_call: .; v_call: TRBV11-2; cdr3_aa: ASSPGGSYEQY
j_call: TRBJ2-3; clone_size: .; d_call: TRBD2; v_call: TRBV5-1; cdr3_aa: ASKVGLAGVYLRTDTQY
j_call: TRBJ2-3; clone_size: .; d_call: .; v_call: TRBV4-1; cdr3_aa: ASSQGRTDTQY
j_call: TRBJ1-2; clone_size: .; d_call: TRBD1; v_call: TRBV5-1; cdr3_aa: ASSLASGGNGYT
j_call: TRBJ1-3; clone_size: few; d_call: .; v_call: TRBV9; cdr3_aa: ASSFGRISGNTIY
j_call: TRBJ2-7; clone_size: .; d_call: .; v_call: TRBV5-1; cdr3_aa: ASSTGLRDEQY
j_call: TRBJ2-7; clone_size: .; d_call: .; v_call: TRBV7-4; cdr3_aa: ASSLVLFEQY
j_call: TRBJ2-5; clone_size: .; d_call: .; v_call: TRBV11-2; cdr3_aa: ASSRVQETQY
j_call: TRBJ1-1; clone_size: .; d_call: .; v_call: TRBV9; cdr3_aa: ASSNMNTEAF
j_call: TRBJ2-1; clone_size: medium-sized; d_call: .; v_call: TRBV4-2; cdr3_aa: ASSQARTNLGEQF
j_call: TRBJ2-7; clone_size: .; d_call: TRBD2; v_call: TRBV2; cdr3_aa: AVAGGPYEQY
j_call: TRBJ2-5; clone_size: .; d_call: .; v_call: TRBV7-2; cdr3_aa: ASSLGAGPPQETQY
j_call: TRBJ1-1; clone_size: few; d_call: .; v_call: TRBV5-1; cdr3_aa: ASSPGLSTEAF
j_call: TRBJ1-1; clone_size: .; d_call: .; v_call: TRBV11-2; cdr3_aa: ASSLGWRAEAF
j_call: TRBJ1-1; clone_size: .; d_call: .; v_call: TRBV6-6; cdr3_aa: ASSPQMGGKAF
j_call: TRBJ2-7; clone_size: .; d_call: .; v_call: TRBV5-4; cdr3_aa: ASSVGGTAYEQY
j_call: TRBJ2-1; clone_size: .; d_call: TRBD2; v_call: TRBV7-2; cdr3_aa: ASSLGSGGYNEQF
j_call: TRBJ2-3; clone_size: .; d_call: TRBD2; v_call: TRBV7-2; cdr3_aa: ASSLESSGGVDTQY
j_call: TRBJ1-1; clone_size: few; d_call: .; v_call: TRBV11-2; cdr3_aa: ASSWSHRRNTEAF
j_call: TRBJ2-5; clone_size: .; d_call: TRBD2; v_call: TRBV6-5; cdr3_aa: ASSDSGTKGTQY
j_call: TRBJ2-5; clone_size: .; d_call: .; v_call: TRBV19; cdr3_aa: ASSPDGGRETQY
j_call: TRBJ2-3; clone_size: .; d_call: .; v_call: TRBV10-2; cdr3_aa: ASSETGADTQY
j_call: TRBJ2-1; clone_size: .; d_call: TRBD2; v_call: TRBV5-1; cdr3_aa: ASSPESSGSSGGREQF
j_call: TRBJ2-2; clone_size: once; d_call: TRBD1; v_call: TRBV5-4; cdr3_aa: ASSLQGAPNTGELF
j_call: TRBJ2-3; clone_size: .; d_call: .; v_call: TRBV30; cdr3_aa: AWSPGPQGGADTQY
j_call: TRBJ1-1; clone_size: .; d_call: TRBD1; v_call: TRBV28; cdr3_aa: ASTMGVYRGTGTEAF
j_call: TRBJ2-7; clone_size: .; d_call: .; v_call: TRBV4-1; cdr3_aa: ASSLGGHSPYEQY
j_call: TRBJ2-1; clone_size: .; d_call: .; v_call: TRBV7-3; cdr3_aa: ASSLRQADNEQF
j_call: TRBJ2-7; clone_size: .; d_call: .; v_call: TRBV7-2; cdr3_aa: ASSLRQGPIYEQY
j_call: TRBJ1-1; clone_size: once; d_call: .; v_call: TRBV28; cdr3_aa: ASRPTANTEAF
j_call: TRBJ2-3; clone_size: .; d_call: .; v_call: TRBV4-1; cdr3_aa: ASSPSHGGTNTQY
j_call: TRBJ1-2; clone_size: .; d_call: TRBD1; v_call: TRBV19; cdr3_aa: ASSIYPGQDTNYGYT
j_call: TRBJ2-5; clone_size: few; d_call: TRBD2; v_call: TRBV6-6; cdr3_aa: ASSTGLAGGEGTQY
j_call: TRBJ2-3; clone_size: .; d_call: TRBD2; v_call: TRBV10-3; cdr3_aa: AISELLAGPDMQY
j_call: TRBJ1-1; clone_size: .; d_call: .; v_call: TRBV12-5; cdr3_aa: ASGLLNTEAF
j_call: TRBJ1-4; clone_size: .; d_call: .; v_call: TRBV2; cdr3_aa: ASSEGGTNEKLF
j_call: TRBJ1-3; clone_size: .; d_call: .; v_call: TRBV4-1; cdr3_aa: ASSPFGLSSGNTIY
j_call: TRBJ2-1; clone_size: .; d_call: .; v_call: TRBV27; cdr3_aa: ASSWSQGTSYNEQF
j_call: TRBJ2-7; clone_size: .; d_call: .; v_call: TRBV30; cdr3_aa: AWTNGASYEQY
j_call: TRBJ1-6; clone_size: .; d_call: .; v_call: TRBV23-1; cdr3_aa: ASSQGKCKGSPLH
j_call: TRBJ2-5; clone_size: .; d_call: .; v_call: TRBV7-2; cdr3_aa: ASSFYTLTQETQY